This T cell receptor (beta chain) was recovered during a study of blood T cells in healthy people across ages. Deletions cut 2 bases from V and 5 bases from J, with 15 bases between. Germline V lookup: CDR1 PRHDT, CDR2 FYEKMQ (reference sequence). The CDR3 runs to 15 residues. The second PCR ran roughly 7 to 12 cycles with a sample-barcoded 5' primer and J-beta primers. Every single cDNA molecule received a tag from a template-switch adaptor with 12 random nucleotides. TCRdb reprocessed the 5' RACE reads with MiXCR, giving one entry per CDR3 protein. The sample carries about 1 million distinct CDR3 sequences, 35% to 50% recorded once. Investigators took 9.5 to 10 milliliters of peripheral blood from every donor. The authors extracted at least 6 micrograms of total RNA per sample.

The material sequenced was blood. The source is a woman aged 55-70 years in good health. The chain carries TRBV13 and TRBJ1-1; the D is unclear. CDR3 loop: CASSLNEGGKTEAFF. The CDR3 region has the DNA TGTGCCAGCAGCTTAAACGAGGGAGGAAAGACTGAAGCTTTCTTT.